This TCR beta chain originates from a study of shared clonotypes between healthy human individuals. Broader study findings: Relative to memory subsets, naive subsets generally showed larger estimated richness.

As for this clone: Its antigen is currently unknown. Other DNA sequences within the sample encode an identical CDR3.

DNA at 200 ng, tens of thousands of T cell genomes, went into sorted-subset replicate PCRs. The authors' processing: Owing to the provision of junction-only sequences devoid of quality scores by immunoSEQ, filtering differed. TCRdb's copy holds only in-frame clones and misses some; the assay was immunoSEQ multiplex PCR. The D gene and trimming were derived from the DNA, and the V and J assignments and clone size from that table. The data show 2 million to 2.5 million clones, more than 90% seen once. Looked up from germline, CDR1 is MNHEY and CDR2 is SVGAGI. The CDR3 spans 15 residues. The ends lost 0 bases at V and 0 bases at J; junction bases unmatched: 2. CD4+ cells were split into CD45RA+ naive and CD45RA-negative memory subsets.

The clonotype originates from a man younger than 35 in good health. Sequenced input: naive CD4+ T cells sorted from blood. Subset described: CD45RA+ positively selected. The chain combines TRBV6-5 with TRBJ2-7, with 7 bases lining up with TRBD1. In DNA form, the CDR3 reads TGTGCCAGCAGTTACTCCGGGACAGACTCCTACGAGCAGTACTTC. Translation: CASSYSGTDSYEQYF.